The TCR beta chain under discussion was sequenced for a study of T cell repertoires in cytomegalovirus infection (dated by TCRdb to about 2019). Describing the broader study: Donor HLA type was relevant to the analysis, as public TCR beta signatures indicated carriage of CMV infection together with the matching HLA type.

The germline V gene encodes CDR1 KGHDR and CDR2 SFDVKD. From the cysteine up to the phenylalanine, the CDR3 has a length of 14 residues. The retained sequence is limited to the CDR3, 42 bases, with the frame set at the first base. V is reduced by 6 bases and J by 5 bases, leaving a spacing of 13 bases between them. Broad study findings and their caveats: In the ex vivo response, HLA-C-restricted CMV-specific TCR beta clonotypes were dominant, and in two of eight donors the single most frequent clonotype came from this HLA-C-restricted group. Carriers of CMV infection plus the relevant HLA type were discriminated by the cumulative frequency of public TCR beta family members in the study cohort and in an independent approximately 360-donor cohort.

The instrument was an Illumina HiSeq 1500. The raw public data were reprocessed by TCRdb itself: fastp quality trimming at Q25, MiXCR clonotype calling, in-frame beta chains only. Duplicate CDR3 protein sequences are folded into a single record with the most common DNA and genes. This sample comprises a few hundred thousand distinct CDR3 sequences, more than 8% of them detected only once. The ten biggest clones cover over 3.5% of the sample. This clonotype was observed a handful of times. What this receptor recognizes is not known. The record has no base qualities; no much larger clone is one base away.

This TCR was sampled from a human donor in good health (CMV status not recorded). Some clones in this sample may be carry-over from other donors' samples. The sequence joins TRBV24-1 to TRBJ2-1; TRBD2 is perhaps the D gene, given 6 matching bases. Sequencing was performed on PBMCs. The nucleotide sequence reads TGTGCCACCAGTCGGCAGGCGGGGAACAATGAGCAGTTCTTC. It specifies CATSRQAGNNEQFF.